These 20 T cell receptor beta chains were sequenced from one sample in a study of cytomegalovirus exposure and HLA in healthy donors. The PCR employed 60 Vbeta primers together with 13 Jbeta primers. The repertoire was sequenced with immunoSEQ multiplex PCR; TCRdb's copy has only in-frame clones and lacks some. This table holds about 68,000 clones, 81% found once. Sequenced input: PBMCs. These receptors were taken from a human donor in good health.

The CDR3 is CASSDPGRGKETQYF. The DNA of the CDR3 is TGTGCCAGCAGCGATCCTGGACGGGGAAAAGAGACCCAGTACTTC. The chain links TRBV7-9 to TRBJ2-5, with D perhaps matching TRBD2 (5 bases). Germline CDR1 reads SEHNR; CDR2 reads FQNEAQ (reference sequence). This CDR3 has 15 amino acids. The V gene lost 5 bases and the J gene lost 3 bases, with 16 bases spanning the gap.

The chain employs TRBV6-5 and TRBJ2-5, with TRBD2 matching 11 bases. The germline CDR1 and CDR2 sequences are MNHEY and SVGAGI. This CDR3 has 14 residues. The V gene end was trimmed by 7 bases and the J gene end by 4 bases; junction bases not matched to a gene: 5. The CDR3 loop is CASNLAGGIETQYF. CDR3 bases: TGTGCCAGCAATCTAGCGGGGGGAATAGAGACCCAGTACTTC.

A few counts support this clone. V is TRBV4-2 and J is TRBJ2-7, with 10 nucleotides matching TRBD2. J gave up 2 bases and V 1 base, and 5 bases lay outside the gene matches. This CDR3 has 16 amino acids. In germline, CDR1 is LGHNA, CDR2 YNFKEQ. Written as DNA, the CDR3 is TGTGCCAGCAGCCAAGCGTCCCTAGCGGGGGCCTACGAGCAGTACTTC. It translates to CASSQASLAGAYEQYF.

This chain uses TRBV18 with TRBJ2-5; 10 bases are a match to TRBD2. Germline CDR1 reads KGHSH; CDR2 reads LQKENI. This CDR3 is built from 15 residues. The J segment lost 1 base and the V segment lost 1 base, leaving 0 bases of the junction unmatched. The CDR3 loop is CASSPRLAGQETQYF. The CDR3 DNA is TGTGCCAGCTCACCACGACTAGCGGGCCAAGAGACCCAGTACTTC.

This chain joins TRBV5-6 and TRBJ2-7; TRBD1 agrees at 10 bases. The CDR3 totals 15 residues. V shed 3 bases and J 5 bases; nucleotides not matched to a gene: 8. Germline V gene sequence: CDR1 SGHDT, CDR2 YYEEEE. CDR3 nucleotides: TGTGCCAGCAGCTCCGGACAGGGGGGAGGCAACGAGCAGTACTTC. Translation gives CASSSGQGGGNEQYF.

The chain has TRBV6-1 and TRBJ1-4, with TRBD1 as a possible D gene (6 bases). CDR3 length equals 15 residues. The V end lost 0 bases, the J end lost 5 bases, and 10 bases lay between the germline ends. Germline values: CDR1 MNHNS, CDR2 SASEGT. The CDR3 spells CASSEAPTGNEKLFF. DNA of the CDR3: TGTGCCAGCAGTGAAGCTCCGACAGGAAATGAAAAACTGTTTTTT.

The genes are TRBV10-3 and TRBJ1-6, with a weak D call TRBD1 (5 bases). The germline V and J ends were trimmed by 3 bases and 7 bases, with 22 bases remaining between them. CDR1 is ENHRY, CDR2 SYGVKD, per germline. The CDR3 is 18 residues long. The CDR3 DNA reads as TGTGCCATCAGTGATATTTGGGACGGGGGAACGGGGAATTCACCCCTCCACTTT. Translating gives CAISDIWDGGTGNSPLHF.

This clone appeared a few times. A read error may produce the germline difference seen at one junction end. CDR3 protein: CASSSTSSPGVGELFF. For the CDR3, the DNA is TGTGCTAGCAGCTCGACTAGCTCCCCCGGGGTCGGGGAGCTGTTTTTT. The rearrangement uses TRBV7-7 and TRBJ2-2; 7 nucleotides match TRBD2. The CDR3 totals 16 residues. CDR1 SSHAT and CDR2 FNYEAQ come from the germline V gene (reference sequence).

This chain joins TRBV11-2 and TRBJ2-5; D may be TRBD2 (7 bases). This CDR3 is built from 16 residues. The ends were cut back, 4 bases at V and 1 base at J, with 16 bases in the middle. Germline V CDR1 and CDR2: SGHAT, FQNNGV. The CDR3 nucleotides read TGTGCCAGCAGCTGGGGGATAGGGGGGGTCCAAGAGACCCAGTACTTC. Encoded protein: CASSWGIGGVQETQYF.

V gene TRBV5-5 combines with J gene TRBJ2-7; 8 bases align to TRBD1. From germline, CDR1 is SGHKS and CDR2 YYEKEE (reference sequence). CDR3 size: 16 residues. J gave up 0 bases and V 4 bases, and 9 bases lay outside the gene matches. The CDR3 DNA is TGTGCCAGCAGCCCACGGGACAGGCCGAGCTCCTACGAGCAGTACTTC. Translation: CASSPRDRPSSYEQYF.

This sequence joins TRBV5-1 and TRBJ1-1; no clear D gene. CDR1 is SGHRS, CDR2 YFSETQ, per germline. Between the trimmed V and J ends, which lost 6 bases and 2 bases, there was a span of 14 bases. This CDR3 is 14 amino acids long. The CDR3: CASTPGGKNTEAFF. In nucleotides, the CDR3 is TGCGCCAGCACTCCGGGAGGGAAAAACACTGAAGCTTTCTTT.

The rearrangement joins TRBV19 to TRBJ1-3; TRBD1 agrees at 8 bases. The CDR3 covers 14 residues. The germline gives CDR1 LNHDA, CDR2 SQIVND (reference sequence). After removal of 5 bases from V and 2 bases from J, the junction contained 2 bases not matched to a gene. CDR3 amino acids: CASSSDRAGNTIYF. The CDR3 DNA sequence: TGTGCCAGTAGTTCGGACAGGGCTGGAAACACCATATATTTT.

The chain has TRBV14 and TRBJ2-7, with 9 bases fitting TRBD1. There are 16 residues in the CDR3. The germline CDR1 and CDR2 sequences are SGHDN and FVKESK. J gave up 5 bases and V 0 bases, and 8 bases lay outside the gene matches. The CDR3 sequence is CASSQDTGTGGHEQYF. Here the CDR3 DNA reads TGTGCCAGCAGCCAAGATACGGGCACAGGGGGCCACGAGCAGTACTTC.

The CDR3 nucleotides read TGTGCCAGCAGCTTAGATAGCGGGGTGGCAGATACGCAGTATTTT. It yields the protein CASSLDSGVADTQYF. The rearrangement joins TRBV7-2 to TRBJ2-3, with 8 bases matching TRBD2. Looked up from germline, CDR1 is SGHTA and CDR2 is FQGNSA. The CDR3 sequence is 15 residues long. With 1 base clipped from V and 4 bases from J, the junction kept 4 bases outside the gene matches.

CDR3 DNA sequence: TGTGCCAGCAGAAGACAGGGGGCTTCTAATGAAAAACTGTTTTTT. Protein sequence: CASRRQGASNEKLFF. V is TRBV6-4 and J is TRBJ1-4; 10 positions match TRBD1. This CDR3 is 15 amino acids long. V was pared by 6 bases and J by 3 bases, with 4 bases of the junction left unmatched. Germline V CDR1 and CDR2: MRHNA, SNTAGT.

This clone was observed once. The chain joins TRBV7-8 to TRBJ2-7; TRBD2 might be the D (5 bases). The germline V and J ends were trimmed by 8 bases and 5 bases, with 19 bases remaining between them. The germline V gene encodes CDR1 SGHVS and CDR2 FQNEAQ. The CDR3 is made up of 14 amino acids. This CDR3 reads CASRVARSGDEQYF. The CDR3 coding sequence is TGTGCCAGCCGCGTGGCGCGGTCCGGGGACGAGCAGTACTTC.

The chain is built from TRBV5-1 and TRBJ1-4, with D tentatively TRBD1 (6 bases). Germline values: CDR1 SGHRS, CDR2 YFSETQ. The CDR3 extends over 15 amino acids. Trimming took 3 bases from V and 4 from J, leaving 13 bases between them. The CDR3 DNA reads TGCGCCAGCAGCTCAAGGGGGGGAAGTAATGAAAAACTGTTTTTT. It yields the protein CASSSRGGSNEKLFF.

This clone was seen a single time. This chain joins TRBV10-3 and TRBJ2-3, with D tentatively TRBD1 (6 bases). The CDR3 is 17 residues long. Trimming shortened V by 0 bases and J by 6 bases, and 19 bases separated the two germline ends. Germline V gene data show CDR1 as ENHRY and CDR2 as SYGVKD. Here the CDR3 DNA reads TGTGCCATCAGTGAGTCGAAGCAGGGGCCCCCTGAGGATACGCAGTATTTT. This translates into CAISESKQGPPEDTQYF.

The rearrangement joins TRBV5-1 to TRBJ2-7; TRBD2 matches 9 bases. CDR1 and CDR2 (germline): SGHRS, YFSETQ. The CDR3 extends over 18 amino acids. Losses at the gene ends were 0 bases for V and 3 bases for J; bases not matched to a gene: 13. The CDR3 nucleotides are TGCGCCAGCAGCTTGGGGCCCTCTTGGAGCGGGAGGCACTACGAGCAGTACTTC. It is translated as CASSLGPSWSGRHYEQYF. Full variable domain (missing parts from reference TRBV5-1 and TRBJ2-7): KAGVTQTPRYLIKTRGQQVTLSCSPISGHRSVSWYQQTPGQGLQFLFEYFSETQRNKGNFPGRFSGRQFSNSRSEMNVSTLELGDSALYLCASSLGPSWSGRHYEQYFGPGTRLTVT.

This rearrangement joins TRBV15 to TRBJ1-6; D is unclear. Germline CDR1 is LNHNV and CDR2 is YYDKDF (reference sequence). V shed 1 base and J shed 0 bases, with 10 bases lying between them. There are 17 residues in the CDR3. The CDR3 DNA is TGTGCCACCAGCAGAGTAACGGGGAGCTCCTATAATTCACCCCTCCACTTT. It specifies CATSRVTGSSYNSPLHF.